Below, one TCR beta chain is given with its context. Its antigen is not identified. TCRdb ran MiXCR on the reads and lists one entry per CDR3 protein. The repertoire has hundreds of thousands of distinct CDR3 sequences, more than 25% of them found once; the top ten carry more than 13%. This sample was included in a study of T cell repertoires in cytomegalovirus infection. Study background: Recently identified HLA-C-restricted CMV epitopes were among the peptides used. CMV infection together with matching HLA type was indicated by public TCR beta signatures.

General observations from the study: Cumulative frequency of public TCR beta families picked out carriers of CMV plus the relevant HLA. Dominating the ex vivo response were TCR beta clonotypes that were CMV-specific and HLA-C-restricted.

The CDR3 consists of 14 residues. CDR1 and CDR2 from the germline V gene are SGDLS and YYNGEE. V shed 0 bases and J shed 10 bases, with 13 bases lying between them. The rearrangement joins TRBV9 to TRBJ1-4; no reliable D call. The source was cultured CD8+ T cells from PBMCs, collected from culture after CMV antigen stimulation. This TCR came from a human donor in good health (CMV status not recorded). Some clones in this sample may be carry-over from other donors' samples. The CDR3 sequence is CASSVDGVTGKLFF. CDR3 DNA: TGTGCCAGCAGCGTAGATGGGGTAACGGGAAAACTGTTTTTT.